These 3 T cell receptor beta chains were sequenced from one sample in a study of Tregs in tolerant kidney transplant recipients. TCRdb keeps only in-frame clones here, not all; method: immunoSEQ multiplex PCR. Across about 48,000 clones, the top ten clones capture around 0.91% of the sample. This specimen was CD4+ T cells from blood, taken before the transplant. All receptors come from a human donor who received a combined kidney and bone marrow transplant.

CDR3: CASSTDRWNTEAFF. The covered CDR3 bases are TGTGCCAGCAGCACGGACAGGTGGAACACTGAA. The chain employs TRBV7-8 and TRBJ1-1, with 7 bases fitting TRBD1. The read terminates 3 residues before the CDR3 end, so the remaining end is supplied by the germline J gene. CDR1 SGHVS and CDR2 FQNEAQ come from the germline V gene. This CDR3 region has 14 residues. With V trimmed by 5 bases and J by 1 base, 4 bases remained unmatched.

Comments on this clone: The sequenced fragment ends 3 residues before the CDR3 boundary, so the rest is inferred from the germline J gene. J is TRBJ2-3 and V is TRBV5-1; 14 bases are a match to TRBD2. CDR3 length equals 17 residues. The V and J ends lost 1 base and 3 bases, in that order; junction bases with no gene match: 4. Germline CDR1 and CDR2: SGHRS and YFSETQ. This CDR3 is CASSLRGTSGRTDTQYF. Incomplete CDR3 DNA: TGCGCCAGCAGCTTGCGTGGGACTAGCGGGAGAACAGATACG.

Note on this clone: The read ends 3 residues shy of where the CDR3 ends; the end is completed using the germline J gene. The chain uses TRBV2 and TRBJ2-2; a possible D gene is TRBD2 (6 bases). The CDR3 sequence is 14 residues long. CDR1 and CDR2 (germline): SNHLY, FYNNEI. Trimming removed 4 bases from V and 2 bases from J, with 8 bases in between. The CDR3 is CASSVGGNTGELFF. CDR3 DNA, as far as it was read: TGTGCCAGCAGTGTCGGGGGAAACACCGGGGAG.